This T cell receptor (beta chain) was documented in a study of CD8+ T cells in alopecia areata. Background on the study: Twice daily, treated patients received 5 to 10 mg of oral tofacitinib. Dosing spanned 6 to 18 months on tofacitinib, then 6 months off drug. Study results and limitations: Sequencing of scalp samples also captures resident alphabeta T cells of normal skin.

Concerning this clone: Antigen: not known.

Extracted RNA was reverse transcribed, and the resulting cDNA served as sequencing template. Libraries were prepared by immunoSEQ multiplex PCR; TCRdb keeps only in-frame clonotypes and omits some of them. The data hold about 69,000 clones, with 55% to 75% observed a single time. V gave up 3 bases and J gave up 5 bases; unmatched junction bases: 19. This CDR3 spans 19 amino acids. Germline CDR1 is GTSNPN and CDR2 is SVGIG (reference sequence). As part of sample collection, lesional scalp punch biopsies and peripheral blood were taken from alopecia areata patients. Sequencing used CD8+ T cells sorted from blood, obtained at week 0. This chain joins TRBV30 and TRBJ1-1, with 12 bases that match TRBD1. This sequence originates from a human donor with alopecia areata. CDR3 nucleotide sequence: TGTGCCTGGAGCGCACCATCCCGGGACAGGGGGCGGGTGGGTACTGAAGCTTTCTTT. Its protein product is CAWSAPSRDRGRVGTEAFF.